These 23 T cell receptor beta chains were sequenced from one sample in a study of blood T cell repertoires in COVID-19. The repertoire was sequenced with immunoSEQ multiplex PCR; TCRdb's copy has only in-frame clones and lacks some. The sample holds around 220,000 clones, around 80% seen once. Sequenced input: peripheral blood. The receptors derive from a woman older than 75 with acute or convalescent COVID-19.

V is TRBV6-2 or TRBV6-3 and J is TRBJ2-1; 8 bases line up with TRBD2. This CDR3 is built from 15 residues. CDR1 is MNHEY, CDR2 SVGEGT, per germline. Germline trimming cut 2 bases from V and 2 bases from J; bases unmatched to any gene: 2. The CDR3 here is CASSYERETYNEQFF. The CDR3, as DNA: TGTGCCAGCAGTTACGAGCGGGAGACCTACAATGAGCAGTTCTTC.

CDR3 residues: CASSGLIQETQYF. In nucleotides, the CDR3 is TGTGCCAGCTCAGGACTGATCCAAGAGACCCAGTACTTC. This sequence joins TRBV18 and TRBJ2-5; tentatively, D is TRBD2 (5 bases). The CDR3 length is 13 residues. V lost 5 bases, J lost 1 base, and 8 bases lay in between. Germline V lookup: CDR1 KGHSH, CDR2 LQKENI. Based on the CDR3 plus reference TRBV18 and TRBJ2-5, the full variable domain is NAGVMQNPRHLVRRRGQEARLRCSPMKGHSHVYWYRQLPEEGLKFMVYLQKENIIDESGMPKERFSAEFPKEGPSILRIQQVVRGDSAAYFCASSGLIQETQYFGPGTRLLVL.

The sample holds a few counts of this clone. The CDR3: CAWITSGYTGELFF. DNA for the CDR3: TGTGCCTGGATAACTAGCGGTTACACCGGGGAGCTGTTTTTT. V and J are TRBV30 and TRBJ2-2, with TRBD2 matching over 8 bases. Germline V gives CDR1 GTSNPN, CDR2 SVGIG (reference sequence). Trimming took 4 bases from V and 3 from J; bases not matched to a gene: 4. The CDR3 loop spans 14 amino acids.

V gene TRBV7-2 combines with J gene TRBJ2-2; perhaps TRBD2 as D (6 bases). Germline V CDR1 and CDR2: SGHTA, FQGNSA. Between the trimmed V and J ends, which lost 3 bases and 4 bases, there was a span of 12 bases. The CDR3 consists of 15 residues. The CDR3 protein is CASSFSLGGTGELFF. DNA for the CDR3: TGTGCCAGCAGCTTTTCCTTGGGGGGCACCGGGGAGCTGTTTTTT.

The CDR3 DNA is TGTGCCAGCCTTAGAACGGTAGCCAAAAACATTCAGTACTTC. Protein sequence: CASLRTVAKNIQYF. The chain has TRBV2 and TRBJ2-4; no clear D gene. CDR3 size: 14 residues. Germline CDR1 is SNHLY and CDR2 is FYNNEI. V lost 8 bases to trimming and J lost 0 bases, with 11 bases between them.

The chain employs TRBV2 and TRBJ2-1; 7 bases agree with TRBD2. Looked up from germline, CDR1 is SNHLY and CDR2 is FYNNEI. Trimming removed 4 bases from V and 7 bases from J; junction bases left unmatched: 7. This CDR3 has 14 residues. The CDR3 DNA follows: TGTGCCAGCAGTGTGCTAGCGGCTGGGAATGAGCAGTTCTTC. It encodes CASSVLAAGNEQFF.

This rearrangement joins TRBV10-3 to TRBJ2-7; tentatively, D is TRBD2 (5 bases). Deletions cut 4 bases from V and 1 base from J, with 5 bases between. The CDR3 has 12 residues. The germline gives CDR1 ENHRY, CDR2 SYGVKD. CDR3 in amino acids: CAISGESYEQYF. The CDR3 DNA is TGTGCCATCAGTGGGGAGTCCTACGAGCAGTACTTC.

On this clone: A much larger clone differs from this one at a single base, so this may be a read error. This chain connects TRBV6-5 to TRBJ1-2; 9 bases map to TRBD1. CDR1 and CDR2 from the germline V gene are MNHEY and SVGAGI. The V segment lost 8 bases and the J segment 3 bases; nucleotides outside the gene matches: 10. CDR3 length: 15 amino acids. The DNA for the CDR3 is TGTGCCAGCTGCGGTCAGAGGACAGGGGACTATGGCTACACCTTC. Amino acid sequence: CASCGQRTGDYGYTF.

The chain couples TRBV4-3 to TRBJ2-5; 7 nucleotides align to TRBD2. Germline assignment: CDR1 LGHNA and CDR2 YSLEER. With V trimmed by 4 bases and J by 1 base, 9 bases remained unmatched. The CDR3 has 16 amino acids. This CDR3 is CASSRTVAGFQETQYF. CDR3 nucleotide sequence: TGCGCCAGCAGCCGGACTGTAGCGGGCTTCCAAGAGACCCAGTACTTC.

This sequence joins TRBV27 and TRBJ1-2; 10 bases are shared with TRBD1. The germline V gene has CDR1 MNHEY and CDR2 SMNVEV (reference sequence). The CDR3 is made up of 17 amino acids. With V trimmed by 0 bases and J by 8 bases, 12 bases remained unmatched. CDR3 in DNA: TGTGCCAGCAGTTTATCGTTCGGGACAGGGGCCACGGGAGGCTACACCTTC. Translated, it gives CASSLSFGTGATGGYTF.

This clone appeared a few times. V gene TRBV27 combines with J gene TRBJ1-5; 9 positions agree with TRBD1. The CDR3 totals 16 residues. Looked up from germline, CDR1 is MNHEY and CDR2 is SMNVEV (reference sequence). V was clipped by 5 bases and J by 2 bases; unmatched bases: 7. The DNA of the CDR3 is TGTGCCAGCAGTACCGGGACAGGGCACGGCAATCAGCCCCAGCATTTT. The encoded protein is CASSTGTGHGNQPQHF.

The chain recombines TRBV10-3 with TRBJ1-1; D is uncertain. There are 15 residues in the CDR3. The germline V gene has CDR1 ENHRY and CDR2 SYGVKD. Trimming left V 5 bases short and J 1 base short, with 14 bases between. CDR3 DNA sequence: TGTGCCATCAGTTCACAGTACCAAGCGAACACTGAAGCTTTCTTT. It specifies CAISSQYQANTEAFF.

The V call is TRBV11-2, the J call TRBJ2-7; D is perhaps TRBD2 (6 bases). The V end was cut by 4 bases, the J end by 2 bases, with 18 bases between. In germline, CDR1 is SGHAT, CDR2 FQNNGV. The CDR3 is made up of 16 amino acids. CDR3 amino acids: CASSWGDSGVTYEQYF. CDR3 coding DNA: TGTGCCAGCAGCTGGGGGGATTCGGGAGTTACCTACGAGCAGTACTTC.

V and J are TRBV27 and TRBJ1-1; tentatively, D is TRBD1 (6 bases). CDR3 length equals 17 residues. Between the trimmed V and J ends, which lost 0 bases and 1 base, there was a span of 15 bases. The V gene's germline CDR1 is MNHEY and CDR2 SMNVEV (reference sequence). In DNA, the CDR3 is TGTGCCAGCAGTTTATCGCAACCGGGACAATGGAACACTGAAGCTTTCTTT. This encodes CASSLSQPGQWNTEAFF.

This chain links TRBV13 with TRBJ1-1; D remains unclear. The germline V and J ends were trimmed by 0 bases and 4 bases, with 15 bases remaining between them. Germline CDR1 reads PRHDT; CDR2 reads FYEKMQ (reference sequence). This CDR3 is built from 16 residues. CDR3 DNA: TGTGCCAGCAGCTTAGGACCTACGGGAGCGGGCACTGAAGCTTTCTTT. It is translated as CASSLGPTGAGTEAFF.

V gene TRBV6-6 combines with J gene TRBJ2-1; D remains ambiguous. V was trimmed by 6 bases and J by 10 bases, leaving 10 bases between them. Germline lookup yields CDR1 MNHNY and CDR2 SVGAGI (reference sequence). The CDR3 has 11 amino acids. This chain's CDR3 is CASSPRLEQFF. The CDR3 region has the DNA TGTGCCAGCAGCCCCCGTCTAGAGCAGTTCTTC.

The V and J genes are TRBV7-2 and TRBJ1-6; D gene uncertain. Trimming removed 1 base at V and 6 bases at J, with 10 bases between. Germline CDR1 and CDR2: SGHTA and FQGNSA. The CDR3 has 15 residues. The CDR3 bases are TGTGCCAGCAGCTTAGGGTCCGGCGGTAATTCACCCCTCCACTTT. Its translation is CASSLGSGGNSPLHF.

The chain has TRBV28 and TRBJ1-2, with 9 nucleotides matching TRBD1. The germline gives CDR1 MDHEN, CDR2 SYDVKM. The CDR3 has 13 amino acids. The trim removed 6 bases at V and 7 bases at J, leaving 6 bases unmatched. CDR3 protein: CASRGTGRAGYTF. In nucleotides, the CDR3 is TGTGCCAGCAGAGGGACAGGGAGGGCTGGCTACACCTTC.

This chain links TRBV29-1 with TRBJ2-3; weak D call: TRBD1 (6 bases). The CDR3 runs to 14 residues. Germline CDR1 SQVTM, CDR2 ANQGSEA. The V and J ends lost 0 bases and 3 bases respectively, with 10 bases between them. CDR3 residues: CSVEDPTGTDTQYF. The DNA for the CDR3 is TGCAGCGTTGAAGATCCAACAGGGACAGATACGCAGTATTTT.

The chain has TRBV19 and TRBJ2-3, with 8 positions matching TRBD2. The CDR3 is 16 amino acids. Germline CDR1 and CDR2: LNHDA and SQIVND (reference sequence). J lost 0 bases, V lost 3 bases, and 5 bases had no gene match. Here the CDR3 reads CASSIRLATSTDTQYF. The CDR3 DNA sequence: TGTGCCAGTAGTATCCGACTAGCGACTAGCACAGATACGCAGTATTTT.

V is TRBV19 and J is TRBJ1-5, with a possible D match to TRBD1 (5 bases). Trimming shortened V by 6 bases and J by 0 bases, and 15 bases separated the two germline ends. The CDR3 extends over 16 amino acids. Germline CDR1 and CDR2: LNHDA and SQIVND (reference sequence). The CDR3 bases are TGTGCCAGTAGCATGGCAGGGATCAATAGCAATCAGCCCCAGCATTTT. Encoded protein: CASSMAGINSNQPQHF. Based on the CDR3 plus reference TRBV19 and TRBJ1-5, the full variable domain is DGGITQSPKYLFRKEGQNVTLSCEQNLNHDAMYWYRQDPGQGLRLIYYSQIVNDFQKGDIAEGYSVSREKKESFPLTVTSAQKNPTAFYLCASSMAGINSNQPQHFGDGTRLSIL.

Notes on this clone: This same CDR3 is encoded by further DNA sequences in the sample. This chain uses TRBV30 with TRBJ1-5; D remains ambiguous. CDR3 length: 13 amino acids. The V and J ends lost 0 bases and 4 bases respectively, with 7 bases between them. The germline V gene has CDR1 GTSNPN and CDR2 SVGIG (reference sequence). CDR3 in amino acids: CAWSVEGNQPQHF. The CDR3 DNA is TGTGCCTGGAGTGTAGAGGGAAATCAGCCCCAGCATTTT.

This chain links TRBV10-3 with TRBJ2-7; D perhaps matches TRBD2 (5 bases). Germline V gene lookup returns CDR1 ENHRY and CDR2 SYGVKD. This CDR3 region has 13 residues. Trimming left V 7 bases short and J 3 bases short, with 13 bases between. CDR3: CAIMRVEDYEQYF. Written as DNA, the CDR3 is TGTGCCATCATGAGGGTCGAAGACTACGAGCAGTACTTC.